The 10 T cell receptor beta chains given below trace back to one sample, sequenced in a study of cytomegalovirus exposure and HLA in healthy donors. Both 60 Vbeta primers and 13 Jbeta primers went into the PCR. Using immunoSEQ multiplex PCR, the repertoire was profiled, and TCRdb retains in-frame clones only, with some absent. The sample contains around 100,000 clones, around 82% of which appear only once. The sequenced sample consisted of PBMCs. These receptors all stem from a woman in her 50s in good health and CMV-seropositive.

This chain uses TRBV27 with TRBJ1-2; tentative D call: TRBD1 (5 bases). CDR3 length: 14 residues. Germline V gene sequence: CDR1 MNHEY, CDR2 SMNVEV (reference sequence). The germline V and J ends were trimmed by 3 bases and 5 bases, with 13 bases remaining between them. CDR3 protein: CASSFLPGEYGYTF. As DNA, the CDR3 is TGTGCCAGCAGTTTTCTCCCGGGGGAATATGGCTACACCTTC.

V and J are TRBV11-1 and TRBJ1-1; TRBD1 is a possible D gene (5 bases). Germline assignment: CDR1 SGHAT and CDR2 FQDESV (reference sequence). This CDR3 contains 13 residues. Deletions cut 2 bases from V and 6 bases from J, with 10 bases between. The CDR3 DNA reads as TGTGCCAGCAGCTTAATACAGGCCGCTGAAGCTTTCTTT. Translation: CASSLIQAAEAFF.

The rearrangement links TRBV19 to TRBJ2-2; 8 bases line up with TRBD1. The V gene end was trimmed by 7 bases and the J gene end by 5 bases; junction bases not matched to a gene: 6. Germline V gene data show CDR1 as LNHDA and CDR2 as SQIVND (reference sequence). The CDR3 contains 14 residues. The CDR3 sequence: CASTEQGVTGELFF. CDR3 DNA sequence: TGTGCCAGTACGGAACAGGGGGTTACCGGGGAGCTGTTTTTT.

This clone was picked up one time. The gene calls are TRBV2 and TRBJ1-1; tentative D call: TRBD1 (5 bases). This CDR3 spans 15 amino acids. Germline CDR1 is SNHLY and CDR2 is FYNNEI. The ends were cut back, 4 bases at V and 5 bases at J, with 17 bases in the middle. In DNA, the CDR3 is TGTGCCAGCAGTGCTCGGTTTGGCGGGGGAACTGAAGCTTTCTTT. Translation gives CASSARFGGGTEAFF.

The J gene is TRBJ1-5, the V gene TRBV6-1; 9 nucleotides match TRBD1. V shed 6 bases and J 7 bases; nucleotides not matched to a gene: 7. The germline V gene has CDR1 MNHNS and CDR2 SASEGT. The CDR3 spans 14 residues. CDR3 region: CASRGTGKGQPQHF. CDR3 in DNA: TGTGCCAGCAGGGGGACAGGGAAGGGCCAGCCCCAGCATTTT.

V gene TRBV5-4 combines with J gene TRBJ2-7, with D perhaps TRBD1 (5 bases). V lost 1 base and J 3 bases, leaving 8 bases between the germline ends. Germline values: CDR1 SGHNT, CDR2 YYREEE (reference sequence). This CDR3 contains 13 residues. CDR3 in DNA: TGTGCCAGCAGCTTGAGGGGAAACTACGAGCAGTACTTC. Translated: CASSLRGNYEQYF.

The rearrangement uses TRBV11-1 and TRBJ2-1, with D hard to call. The germline V and J ends were trimmed by 1 base and 6 bases, with 10 bases remaining between them. In germline, CDR1 is SGHAT, CDR2 FQDESV (reference sequence). The CDR3 is 14 residues long. The CDR3 coding sequence is TGTGCCAGCAGCTTAGGTCGGCTAGGCAATGAGCAGTTCTTC. Amino acids: CASSLGRLGNEQFF.

The rearrangement links TRBV30 to TRBJ1-5; 10 bases fit TRBD1. The CDR3 contains 13 residues. Germline V gives CDR1 GTSNPN, CDR2 SVGIG (reference sequence). Trimming at V came to 3 bases and at J to 8 bases, leaving 4 bases not matched to a gene. CDR3 in DNA: TGTGCCTGGAGCCGGGACAGGGGAGAGCCCCAGCATTTT. Its translation: CAWSRDRGEPQHF.

The J gene is TRBJ2-1, the V gene TRBV5-4; D call uncertain. CDR1 and CDR2 from the germline V gene are SGHNT and YYREEE (reference sequence). The ends were cut back, 6 bases at V and 7 bases at J, with 11 bases in the middle. The length of the CDR3 is 12 residues. The CDR3 bases are TGTGCCAGCACTAATCTCGGGAATGAGCAGTTCTTC. Translating it yields CASTNLGNEQFF.

The gene calls are TRBV6-6 and TRBJ2-1, with 9 bases that match TRBD2. The CDR3 has 15 amino acids. V lost 4 bases and J lost 8; bases outside the gene matches: 9. CDR1 and CDR2 (germline): MNHNY, SVGAGI (reference sequence). The CDR3 sequence is CASSLAGAPGDEQFF. For the CDR3, the DNA is TGTGCCAGCAGTTTAGCGGGAGCCCCGGGGGATGAGCAGTTCTTC.